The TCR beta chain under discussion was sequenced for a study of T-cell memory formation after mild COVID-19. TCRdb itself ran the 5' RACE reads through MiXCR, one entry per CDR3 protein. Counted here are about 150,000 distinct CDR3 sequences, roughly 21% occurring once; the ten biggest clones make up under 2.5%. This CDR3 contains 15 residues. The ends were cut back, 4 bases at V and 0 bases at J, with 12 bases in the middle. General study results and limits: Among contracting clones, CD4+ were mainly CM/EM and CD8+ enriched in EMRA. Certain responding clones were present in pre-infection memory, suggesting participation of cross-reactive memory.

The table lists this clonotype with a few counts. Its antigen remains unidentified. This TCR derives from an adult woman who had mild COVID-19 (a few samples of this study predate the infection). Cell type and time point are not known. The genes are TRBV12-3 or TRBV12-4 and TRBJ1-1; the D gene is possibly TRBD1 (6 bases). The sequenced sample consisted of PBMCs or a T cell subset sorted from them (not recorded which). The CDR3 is CASSSGVFLNTEAFF. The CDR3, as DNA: TGTGCCAGCAGTTCAGGGGTCTTCCTGAACACTGAAGCTTTCTTT.